A single TCR beta chain is shown here with its context. The antigen is unknown. Trimming removed 5 bases from V and 3 bases from J, with 17 bases in between. Germline V gene data show CDR1 as SGHAT and CDR2 as FQNNGV. CDR3 length equals 15 residues. The data belong to a study of CD8 T cells in Susac syndrome. Findings of the study overall: In total CD8+ repertoires, some 15 Susac-specific public clones were found, and in CD8+ TEMRA repertoires, five were found.

Random hexamers were used to reverse transcribe an amount of about 0.45 to 1 ug RNA. The method of amplification for TCR beta CDR3 was immunoSEQ multiplex PCR, covering 54 Vbeta and 13 Jbeta. Using its own MiXCR run on the immunoSEQ multiplex PCR reads, TCRdb lists one record per CDR3 protein. This table has about 120,000 distinct CDR3 sequences, around 94% appearing once. The sequence derives from a human donor with Susac syndrome. Sequenced input: CD8+ T cells from PBMCs. This sequence joins TRBV11-2 and TRBJ2-7; perhaps TRBD2 as D (5 bases). CDR3: CASSLSPLRGYEQYF. The CDR3 DNA follows: TGTGCCAGCAGCCTCTCTCCTCTTCGGGGCTACGAGCAGTACTTC. Drawing the rest from reference TRBV11-2 and TRBJ2-7, the complete variable domain is EAGVAQSPRYKIIEKRQSVAFWCNPISGHATLYWYQQILGQGPKLLIQFQNNGVVDDSQLPKDRFSAERLKGVDSTLKIQPAKLEDSAVYLCASSLSPLRGYEQYFGPGTRLTVT.